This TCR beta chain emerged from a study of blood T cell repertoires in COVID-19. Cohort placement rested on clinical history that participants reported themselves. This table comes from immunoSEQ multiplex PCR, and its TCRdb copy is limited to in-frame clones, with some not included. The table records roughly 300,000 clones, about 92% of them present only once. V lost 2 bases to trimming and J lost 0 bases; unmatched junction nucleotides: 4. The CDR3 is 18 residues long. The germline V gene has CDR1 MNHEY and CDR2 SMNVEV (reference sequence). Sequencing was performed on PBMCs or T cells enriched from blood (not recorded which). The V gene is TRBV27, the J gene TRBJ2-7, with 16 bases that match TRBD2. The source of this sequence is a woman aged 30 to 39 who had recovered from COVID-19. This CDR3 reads CASSLGTSGRDLSYEQYF. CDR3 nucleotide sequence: TGTGCCAGCAGTTTAGGGACTAGCGGGAGGGATCTCTCCTACGAGCAGTACTTC.